This T cell receptor beta chain was sequenced in a study of T-cell memory formation after mild COVID-19. General study results and limits: Prior to infection, memory already included some responding clones, suggesting cross-reactive memory joined.

TCRdb re-called the 5' RACE reads through MiXCR, storing one row per CDR3 protein. The data contain fewer than 250,000 distinct CDR3 sequences, approximately 20% of them singletons. As to this clonotype: Antigen: not known.

This receptor was obtained from an adult woman who had mild COVID-19 (a few samples of this study predate the infection). Cell type and time point are not known. The sequencing sample was made of PBMCs or a T cell subset sorted from them (not recorded which).

The CDR3 nucleotides are TGCGCCAGCAGCTTCTCGACAGGGGGCTCGAATGAGCAGTTCTTC. It translates to CASSFSTGGSNEQFF. The V call is TRBV5-1, the J call TRBJ2-1; TRBD1 aligns across 10 bases. The trim removed 2 bases at V and 7 bases at J, leaving 6 bases unmatched. The CDR3 runs to 15 residues. The germline gives CDR1 SGHRS, CDR2 YFSETQ.